The clone carrying this T cell receptor beta chain was picked up a small number of times. Its antigen is currently unknown. The data derive from a study of beta chain features in type 1 diabetes. As for the study in general: Patients and healthy donors were similar in age, gender and cell yields. Whole-study findings and limits: Whether HLA type affects TCRB rearrangement stayed undetermined in the present work.

The CDR3 loop spans 14 amino acids. Trimming took 5 bases from V and 5 from J; bases not matched to a gene: 8. Germline lookup yields CDR1 MGHDK and CDR2 SYGVNS. Expressed TCRB transcripts were sequenced because the entire RNA isolate underwent reverse transcription. Naive, central memory and regulatory T cell samples produced a mean of about 3.4 million reads. The protocol was immunoSEQ multiplex PCR, while the TCRdb copy is restricted to in-frame clones and leaves out a portion. The sample lists more than 300,000 clones; 6.5% to 10% were seen once. The sequenced material came from central memory CD4+ T cells from blood. This sequence was found in a woman younger than 30 in good health. V gene TRBV25-1 combines with J gene TRBJ1-1, with 7 nucleotides matching TRBD1. CDR3 residues: CASSPQGRGTEAFF. CDR3 in DNA: TGTGCCAGCAGTCCACAGGGGCGAGGGACTGAAGCTTTCTTT.